Included here is one T cell receptor (beta chain) sequence, with context. TCRdb's table, derived via immunoSEQ multiplex PCR, lists solely in-frame clones and lacks some. The sample contains 350,000 to 450,000 clones, around 87% of which appear only once. The data were taken from a study of blood T cell repertoires in COVID-19. Study-level information: Whether acute or convalescent, the COVID-19 samples came from the United States, Italy and Spain.

The CDR3 covers 14 residues. V lost 3 bases, J lost 3 bases, and 4 bases stayed unmatched. Germline loops: CDR1 SGHDN, CDR2 FVKESK. The gene calls are TRBV14 and TRBJ2-7; 8 bases align to TRBD1. The receptor's source is a man in his forties or fifties in a cohort exposed to, infected with or recovered from COVID-19 (not recorded which). The sequenced sample consisted of PBMCs or T cells enriched from blood (not recorded which). DNA of the CDR3: TGTGCCAGCAGCCAGAGAACAGGGGGCTACGAGCAGTACTTC. It encodes CASSQRTGGYEQYF.